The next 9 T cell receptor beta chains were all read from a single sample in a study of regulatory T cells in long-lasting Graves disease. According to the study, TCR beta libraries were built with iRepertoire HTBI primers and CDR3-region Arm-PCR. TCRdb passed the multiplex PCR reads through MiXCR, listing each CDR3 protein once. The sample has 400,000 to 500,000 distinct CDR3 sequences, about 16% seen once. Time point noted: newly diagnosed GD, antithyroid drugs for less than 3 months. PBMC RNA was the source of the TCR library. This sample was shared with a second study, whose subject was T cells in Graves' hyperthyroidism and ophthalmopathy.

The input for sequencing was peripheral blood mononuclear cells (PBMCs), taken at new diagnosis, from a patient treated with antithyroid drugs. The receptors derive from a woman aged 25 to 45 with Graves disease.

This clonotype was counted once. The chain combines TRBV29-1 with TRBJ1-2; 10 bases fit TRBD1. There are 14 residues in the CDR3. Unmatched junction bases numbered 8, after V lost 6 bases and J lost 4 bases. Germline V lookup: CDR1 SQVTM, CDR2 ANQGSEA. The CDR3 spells CSVEDRGKFYGYTF. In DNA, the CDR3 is TGCAGCGTGGAGGACAGGGGGAAGTTCTATGGCTACACCTTC.

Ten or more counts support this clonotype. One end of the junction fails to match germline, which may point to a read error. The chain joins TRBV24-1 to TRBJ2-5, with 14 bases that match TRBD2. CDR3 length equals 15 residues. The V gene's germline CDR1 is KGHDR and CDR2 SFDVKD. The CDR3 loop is CATSERGLAGVNRFF. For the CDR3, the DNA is TGTGCCACCAGTGAAAGGGGACTAGCGGGAGTCAATCGGTTCTTC.

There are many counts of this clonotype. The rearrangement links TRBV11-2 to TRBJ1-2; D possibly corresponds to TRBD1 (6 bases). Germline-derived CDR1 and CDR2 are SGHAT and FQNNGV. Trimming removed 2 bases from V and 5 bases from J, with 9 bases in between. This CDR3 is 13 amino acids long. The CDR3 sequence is CASSLRQGYGYTF. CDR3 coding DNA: TGTGCCAGCAGCTTACGGCAGGGGTATGGCTACACCTTC.

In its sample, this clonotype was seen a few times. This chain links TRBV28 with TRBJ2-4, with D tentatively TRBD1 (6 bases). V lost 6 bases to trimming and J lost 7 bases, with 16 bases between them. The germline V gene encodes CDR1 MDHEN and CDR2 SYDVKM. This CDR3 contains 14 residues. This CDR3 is CASRPLGTPNIQYF. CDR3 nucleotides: TGTGCCAGCAGGCCCCTCGGGACACCGAACATTCAGTACTTC.

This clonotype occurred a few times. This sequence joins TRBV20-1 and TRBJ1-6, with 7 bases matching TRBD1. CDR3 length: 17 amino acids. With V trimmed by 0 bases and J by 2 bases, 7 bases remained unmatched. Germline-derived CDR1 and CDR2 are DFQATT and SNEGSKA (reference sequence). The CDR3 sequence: CSARDPGGAPYNSPLHF. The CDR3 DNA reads TGCAGTGCTAGAGATCCAGGGGGGGCCCCCTATAATTCACCCCTCCACTTT.

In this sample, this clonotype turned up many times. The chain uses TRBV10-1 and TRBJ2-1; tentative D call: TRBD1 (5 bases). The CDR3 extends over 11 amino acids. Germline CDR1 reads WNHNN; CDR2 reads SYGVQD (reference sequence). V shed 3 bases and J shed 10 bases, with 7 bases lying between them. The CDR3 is CASSDGAEQFF. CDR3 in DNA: TGCGCCAGCAGTGATGGGGCAGAGCAGTTCTTC.

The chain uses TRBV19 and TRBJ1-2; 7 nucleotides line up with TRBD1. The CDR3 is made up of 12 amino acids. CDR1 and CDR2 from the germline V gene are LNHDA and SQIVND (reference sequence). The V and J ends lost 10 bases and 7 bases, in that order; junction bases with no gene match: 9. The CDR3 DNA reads TGTGCCACGTGGGCAGGGGGAGGTGGCTACACCTTC. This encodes CATWAGGGGYTF.

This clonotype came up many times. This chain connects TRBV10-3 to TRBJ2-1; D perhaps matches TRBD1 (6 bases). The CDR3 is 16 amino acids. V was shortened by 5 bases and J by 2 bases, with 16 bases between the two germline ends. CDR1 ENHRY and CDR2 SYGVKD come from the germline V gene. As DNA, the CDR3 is TGTGCCATCAGTCCAGGACAGTCAGGGACCTACAATGAGCAGTTCTTC. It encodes CAISPGQSGTYNEQFF.

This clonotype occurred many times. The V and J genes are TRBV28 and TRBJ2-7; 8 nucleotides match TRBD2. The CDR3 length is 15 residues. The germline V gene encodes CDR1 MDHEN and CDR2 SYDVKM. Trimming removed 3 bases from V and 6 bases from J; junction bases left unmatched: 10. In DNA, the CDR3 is TGTGCCAGCAGTTTTCCTGTGACCGGGGGGGGCGAGCAGTACTTC. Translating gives CASSFPVTGGGEQYF.